The text below deals with one T cell receptor beta chain. This specimen comes from a study of blood T cell repertoires in COVID-19. The V end was cut by 5 bases, the J end by 5 bases, with 5 bases between. CDR1 is SGHRS, CDR2 YFSETQ, per germline. The CDR3 length is 11 residues. Assay used: immunoSEQ multiplex PCR; TCRdb lists only in-frame clones, some missing. The sample carries a few hundred thousand clones, around 90% recorded once. Sequenced material: PBMCs or T cells enriched from blood (not recorded which). The receptor was isolated from a man aged 25 to 40 who had been exposed to COVID-19. The V and J genes are TRBV5-1 and TRBJ2-1; D ambiguous. CDR3 nucleotides: TGCGCCAGCAGGCAGGACAATGAGCAGTTCTTC. Its protein product is CASRQDNEQFF. Full variable domain (missing parts from reference TRBV5-1 and TRBJ2-1): KAGVTQTPRYLIKTRGQQVTLSCSPISGHRSVSWYQQTPGQGLQFLFEYFSETQRNKGNFPGRFSGRQFSNSRSEMNVSTLELGDSALYLCASRQDNEQFFGPGTRLTVL.